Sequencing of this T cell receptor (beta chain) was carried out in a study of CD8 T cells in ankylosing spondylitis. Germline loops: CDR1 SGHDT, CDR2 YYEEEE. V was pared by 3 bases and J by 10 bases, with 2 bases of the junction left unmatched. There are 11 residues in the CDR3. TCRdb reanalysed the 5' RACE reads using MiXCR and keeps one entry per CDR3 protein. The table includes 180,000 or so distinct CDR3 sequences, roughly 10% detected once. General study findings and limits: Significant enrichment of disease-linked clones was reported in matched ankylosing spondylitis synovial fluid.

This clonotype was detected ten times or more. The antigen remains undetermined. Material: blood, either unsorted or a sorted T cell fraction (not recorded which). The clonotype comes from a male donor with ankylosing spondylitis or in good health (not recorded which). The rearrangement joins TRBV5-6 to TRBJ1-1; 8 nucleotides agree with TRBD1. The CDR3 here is CASSYGTGAFF. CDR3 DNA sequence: TGTGCCAGCAGCTACGGGACAGGAGCTTTCTTT.